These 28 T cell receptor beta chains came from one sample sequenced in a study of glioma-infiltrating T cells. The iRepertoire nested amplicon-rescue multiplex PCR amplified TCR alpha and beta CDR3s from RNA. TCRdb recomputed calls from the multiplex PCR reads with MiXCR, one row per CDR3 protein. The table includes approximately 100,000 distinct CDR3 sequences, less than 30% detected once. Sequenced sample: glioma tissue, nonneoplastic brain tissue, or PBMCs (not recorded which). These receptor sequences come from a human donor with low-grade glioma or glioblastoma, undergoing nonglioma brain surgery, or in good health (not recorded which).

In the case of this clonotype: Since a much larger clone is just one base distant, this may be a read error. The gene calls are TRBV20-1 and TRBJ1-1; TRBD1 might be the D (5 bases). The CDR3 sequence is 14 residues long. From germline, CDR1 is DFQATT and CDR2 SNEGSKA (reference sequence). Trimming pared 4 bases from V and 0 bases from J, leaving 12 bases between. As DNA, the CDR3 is TGCAGTGCTATAGAGGCAGGGATGAACACTGAAGCTTTCTTT. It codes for CSAIEAGMNTEAFF.

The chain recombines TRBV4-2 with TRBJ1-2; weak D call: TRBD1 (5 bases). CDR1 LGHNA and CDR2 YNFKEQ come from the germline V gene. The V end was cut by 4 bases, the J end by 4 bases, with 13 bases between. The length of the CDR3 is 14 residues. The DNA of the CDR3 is TGTGCCAGCAGCCTACTGACAGAAAGCTATGGCTACACCTTC. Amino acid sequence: CASSLLTESYGYTF.

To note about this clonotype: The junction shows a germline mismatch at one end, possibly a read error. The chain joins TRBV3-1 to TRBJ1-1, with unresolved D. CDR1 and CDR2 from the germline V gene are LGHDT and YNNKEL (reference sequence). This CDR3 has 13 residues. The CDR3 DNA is TGTGCCAGCAGCCTGGACGGCCACACTGGAGCTTTCTTT. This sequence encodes CASSLDGHTGAFF.

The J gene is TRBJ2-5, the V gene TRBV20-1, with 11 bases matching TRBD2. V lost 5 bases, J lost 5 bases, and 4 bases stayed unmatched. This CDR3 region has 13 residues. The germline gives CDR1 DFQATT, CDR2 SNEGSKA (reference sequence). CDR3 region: CSARLAGMETQYF. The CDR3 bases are TGCAGTGCTCGACTAGCGGGGATGGAGACCCAGTACTTC.

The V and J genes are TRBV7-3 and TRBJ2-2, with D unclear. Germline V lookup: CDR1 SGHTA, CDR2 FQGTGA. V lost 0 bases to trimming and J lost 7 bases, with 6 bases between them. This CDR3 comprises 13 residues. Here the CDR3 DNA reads TGTGCCAGCAGCTTAACGATGGACGGGGAGCTGTTTTTT. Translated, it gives CASSLTMDGELFF.

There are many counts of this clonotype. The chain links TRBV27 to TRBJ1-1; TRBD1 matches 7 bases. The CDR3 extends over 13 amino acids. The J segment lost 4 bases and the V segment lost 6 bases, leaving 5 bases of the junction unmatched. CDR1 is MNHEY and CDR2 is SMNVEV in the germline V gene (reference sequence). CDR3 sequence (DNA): TGTGCCAGCAGCTACAGGGGCGGCACTGAAGCTTTCTTT. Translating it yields CASSYRGGTEAFF.

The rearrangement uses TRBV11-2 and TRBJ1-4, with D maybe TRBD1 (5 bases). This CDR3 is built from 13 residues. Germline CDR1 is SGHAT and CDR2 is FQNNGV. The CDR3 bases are TGTGCAACCGGGGGAGCCTCGGGAGAAAAACTGTTTTTT. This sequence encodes CATGGASGEKLFF. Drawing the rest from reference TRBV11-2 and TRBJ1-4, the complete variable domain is EAGVAQSPRYKIIEKRQSVAFWCNPISGHATLYWYQQILGQGPKLLIQFQNNGVVDDSQLPKDRFSAERLKGVDSTLKIQPAKLEDSAVYLCATGGASGEKLFFGSGTQLSVL.

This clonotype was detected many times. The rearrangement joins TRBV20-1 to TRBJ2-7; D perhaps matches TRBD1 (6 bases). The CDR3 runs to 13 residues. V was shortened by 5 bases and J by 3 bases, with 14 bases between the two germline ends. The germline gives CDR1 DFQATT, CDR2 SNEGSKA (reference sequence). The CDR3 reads CSARQDSNYEQYF. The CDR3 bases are TGCAGTGCTCGTCAGGACAGCAACTACGAGCAGTACTTC.

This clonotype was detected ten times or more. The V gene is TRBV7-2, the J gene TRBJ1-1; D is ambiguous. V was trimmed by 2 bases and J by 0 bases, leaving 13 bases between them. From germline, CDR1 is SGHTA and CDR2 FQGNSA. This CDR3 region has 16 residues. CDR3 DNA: TGTGCCAGCAGCTTAAGGAGGAAACACATGAACACTGAAGCTTTCTTT. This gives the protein CASSLRRKHMNTEAFF.

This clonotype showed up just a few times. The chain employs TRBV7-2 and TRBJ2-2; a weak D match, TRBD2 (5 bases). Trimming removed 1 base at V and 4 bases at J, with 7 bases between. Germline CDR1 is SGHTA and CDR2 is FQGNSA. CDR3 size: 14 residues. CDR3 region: CASSLGLLTGELFF. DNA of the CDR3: TGTGCCAGCAGCTTAGGACTACTCACCGGGGAGCTGTTTTTT.

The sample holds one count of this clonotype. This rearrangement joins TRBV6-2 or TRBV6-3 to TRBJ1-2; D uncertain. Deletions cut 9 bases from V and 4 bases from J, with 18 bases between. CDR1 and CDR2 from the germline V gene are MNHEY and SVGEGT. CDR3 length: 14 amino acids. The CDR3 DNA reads TGTGCCAGTAACCCCTTGCAGGAACCCTATGGCTACACCTTC. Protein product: CASNPLQEPYGYTF.

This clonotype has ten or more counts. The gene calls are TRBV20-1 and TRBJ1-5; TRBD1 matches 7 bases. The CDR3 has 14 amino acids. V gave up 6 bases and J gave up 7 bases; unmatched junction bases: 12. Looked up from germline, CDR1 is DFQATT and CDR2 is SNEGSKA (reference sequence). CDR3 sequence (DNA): TGCAGTGCCAATCCAACAGGGGTCGGGCAGCCCCAGCATTTT. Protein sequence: CSANPTGVGQPQHF.

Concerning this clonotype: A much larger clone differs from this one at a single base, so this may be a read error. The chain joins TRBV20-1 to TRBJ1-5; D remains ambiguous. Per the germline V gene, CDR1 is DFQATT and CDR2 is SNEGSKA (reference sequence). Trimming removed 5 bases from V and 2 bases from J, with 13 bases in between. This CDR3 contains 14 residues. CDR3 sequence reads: CSASLGLGNQPQHF. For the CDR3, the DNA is TGCAGTGCTTCGCTCGGATTGGGCAATCAGCCCCAGCATTTT.

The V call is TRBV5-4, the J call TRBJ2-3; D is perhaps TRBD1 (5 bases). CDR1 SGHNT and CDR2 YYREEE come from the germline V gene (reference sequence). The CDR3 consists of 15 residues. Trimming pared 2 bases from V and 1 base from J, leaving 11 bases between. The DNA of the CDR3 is TGTGCCAGCAGCTTCGACGGCAGGGGCACAGATACGCAGTATTTT. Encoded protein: CASSFDGRGTDTQYF.

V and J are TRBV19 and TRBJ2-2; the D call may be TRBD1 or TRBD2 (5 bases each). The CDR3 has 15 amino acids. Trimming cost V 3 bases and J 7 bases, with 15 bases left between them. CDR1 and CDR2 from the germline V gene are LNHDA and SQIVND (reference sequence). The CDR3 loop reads CASSILTGTIGELFF. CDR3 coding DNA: TGTGCCAGTAGTATTTTAACGGGGACGATCGGGGAGCTGTTTTTT.

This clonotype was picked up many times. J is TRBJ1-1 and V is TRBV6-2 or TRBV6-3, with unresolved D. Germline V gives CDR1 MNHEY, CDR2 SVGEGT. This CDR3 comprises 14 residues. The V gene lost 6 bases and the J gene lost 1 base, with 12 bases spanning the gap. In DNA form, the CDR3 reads TGTGCCAGCAGATGGACTTTAGCGAACACTGAAGCTTTCTTT. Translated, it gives CASRWTLANTEAFF.

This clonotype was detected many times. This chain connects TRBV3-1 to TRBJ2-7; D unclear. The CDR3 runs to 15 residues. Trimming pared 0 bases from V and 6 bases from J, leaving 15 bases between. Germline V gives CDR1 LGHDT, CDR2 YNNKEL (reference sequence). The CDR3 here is CASSQDVATALEQYF. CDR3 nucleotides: TGTGCCAGCAGCCAAGACGTCGCGACTGCCCTCGAGCAGTACTTC.

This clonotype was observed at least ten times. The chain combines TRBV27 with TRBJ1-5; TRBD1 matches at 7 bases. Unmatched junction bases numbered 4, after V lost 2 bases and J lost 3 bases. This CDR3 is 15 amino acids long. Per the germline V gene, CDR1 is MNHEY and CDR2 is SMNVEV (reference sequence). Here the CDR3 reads CASSLGTVDNQPQHF. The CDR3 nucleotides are TGTGCCAGCAGTTTAGGGACAGTCGACAATCAGCCCCAGCATTTT.

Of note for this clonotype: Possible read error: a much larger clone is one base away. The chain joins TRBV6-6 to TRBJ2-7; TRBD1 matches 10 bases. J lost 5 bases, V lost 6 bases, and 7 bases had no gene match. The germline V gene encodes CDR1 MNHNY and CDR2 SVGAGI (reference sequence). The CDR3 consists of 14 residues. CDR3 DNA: TGTGCCAGCAGCTGGGACAGGGGTAACCACGAGCAGTACTTC. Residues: CASSWDRGNHEQYF.

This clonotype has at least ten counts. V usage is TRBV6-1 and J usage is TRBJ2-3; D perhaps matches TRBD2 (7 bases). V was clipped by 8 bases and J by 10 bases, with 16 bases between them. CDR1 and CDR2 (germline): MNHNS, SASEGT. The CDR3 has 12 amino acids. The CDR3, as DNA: TGTGCCAGCCAAGGAGGGGGACTACCGCAGTATTTT. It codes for CASQGGGLPQYF.

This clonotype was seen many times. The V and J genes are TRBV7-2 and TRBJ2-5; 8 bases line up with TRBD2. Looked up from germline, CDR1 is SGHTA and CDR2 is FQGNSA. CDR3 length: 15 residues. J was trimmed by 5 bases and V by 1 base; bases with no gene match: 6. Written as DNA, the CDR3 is TGTGCCAGCAGCTTAGTGGTTAGCGGGGCGGAGACCCAGTACTTC. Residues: CASSLVVSGAETQYF.

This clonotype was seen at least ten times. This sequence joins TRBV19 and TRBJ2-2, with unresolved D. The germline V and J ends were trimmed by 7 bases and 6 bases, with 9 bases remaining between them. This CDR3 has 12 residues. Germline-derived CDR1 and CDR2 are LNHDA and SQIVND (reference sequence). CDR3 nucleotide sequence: TGTGCCAGTATTAACGTACCCGGGGAGCTGTTTTTT. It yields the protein CASINVPGELFF. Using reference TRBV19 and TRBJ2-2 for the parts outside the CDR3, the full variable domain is DGGITQSPKYLFRKEGQNVTLSCEQNLNHDAMYWYRQDPGQGLRLIYYSQIVNDFQKGDIAEGYSVSREKKESFPLTVTSAQKNPTAFYLCASINVPGELFFGEGSRLTVL.

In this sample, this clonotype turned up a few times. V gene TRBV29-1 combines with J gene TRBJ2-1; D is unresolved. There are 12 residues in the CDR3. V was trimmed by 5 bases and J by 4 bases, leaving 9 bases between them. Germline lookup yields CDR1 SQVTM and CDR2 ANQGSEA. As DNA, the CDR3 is TGCAGCGTTTTTCAGGCATACAATGAGCAGTTCTTC. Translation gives CSVFQAYNEQFF.

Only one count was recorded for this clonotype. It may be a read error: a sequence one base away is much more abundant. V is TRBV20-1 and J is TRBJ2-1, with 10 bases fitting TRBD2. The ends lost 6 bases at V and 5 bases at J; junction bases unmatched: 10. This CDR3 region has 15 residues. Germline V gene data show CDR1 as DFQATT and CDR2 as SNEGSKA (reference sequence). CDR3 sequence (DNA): TGCAGTGCCCCCGGCACTAGCGGGGTAGACAATGAGCAGTTCTTC. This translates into CSAPGTSGVDNEQFF.

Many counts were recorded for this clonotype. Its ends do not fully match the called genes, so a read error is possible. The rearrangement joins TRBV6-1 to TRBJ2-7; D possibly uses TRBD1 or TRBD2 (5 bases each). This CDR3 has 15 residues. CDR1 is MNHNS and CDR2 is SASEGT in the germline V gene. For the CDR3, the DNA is TGTGCCAGCAGAGAAGGGGCTGGGAGCTCCTACGAGCAGTACTTC. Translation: CASREGAGSSYEQYF.

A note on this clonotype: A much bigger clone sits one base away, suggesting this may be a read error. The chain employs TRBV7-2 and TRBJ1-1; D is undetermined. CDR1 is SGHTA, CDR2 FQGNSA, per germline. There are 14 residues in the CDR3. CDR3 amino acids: CASSLVPENAEAFF. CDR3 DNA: TGTGCCAGCAGCTTAGTTCCCGAGAACGCTGAAGCTTTCTTT.

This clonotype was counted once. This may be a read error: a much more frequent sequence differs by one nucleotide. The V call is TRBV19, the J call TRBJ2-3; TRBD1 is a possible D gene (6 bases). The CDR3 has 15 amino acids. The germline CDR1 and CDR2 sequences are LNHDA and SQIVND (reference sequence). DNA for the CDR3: TGTGCCAGTAGTATCGGGGACAAGATCACAGATACGCGGTATTTT. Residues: CASSIGDKITDTRYF.

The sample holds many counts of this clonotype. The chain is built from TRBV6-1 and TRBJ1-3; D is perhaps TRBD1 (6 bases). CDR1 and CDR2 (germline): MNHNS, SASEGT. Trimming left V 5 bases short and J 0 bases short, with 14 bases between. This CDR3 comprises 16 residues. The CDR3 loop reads CASSRTDTSSGNTIYF. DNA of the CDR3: TGTGCCAGCAGTAGGACAGACACGAGCTCTGGAAACACCATATATTTT.